This entry lists 28 T cell receptor beta chains sequenced from one sample in a study of T cells in Graves' hyperthyroidism and ophthalmopathy. There were TCR beta CDR3 regions amplified from RNA transcripts. HTBI primers drove first-round RT-PCR of the TCR CDR3. TCRdb processed the multiplex PCR reads anew with MiXCR; each CDR3 protein has one entry. The data hold approximately 100,000 distinct CDR3 sequences, with approximately 48% observed a single time. The sample consisted of blood. These receptors were taken from a middle-aged man with Graves' hyperthyroidism.

The table lists this clonotype with many counts. CDR3: CASSLVGTAETQYF. CDR3 nucleotides: TGTGCCAGCAGCTTAGTCGGGACCGCAGAGACCCAGTACTTC. The J gene is TRBJ2-5, the V gene TRBV11-3, with D possibly being TRBD1 or TRBD2 (5 bases each). The CDR3 is 14 residues long. The germline gives CDR1 SGHNT, CDR2 YENEEA. V gave up 1 base and J gave up 4 bases, with 10 bases separating them.

The chain uses TRBV2 and TRBJ2-1; 7 bases line up with TRBD2. The CDR3 runs 13 residues. CDR1 and CDR2 (germline): SNHLY, FYNNEI. CDR3 coding DNA: TGTGCTAGAGAGGTCGGAGCGGGGACTGAGCAGTTCTTC. As protein: CAREVGAGTEQFF. Full variable domain (remainder filled in from reference TRBV2 and TRBJ2-1): EPEVTQTPSHQVTQMGQEVILRCVPISNHLYFYWYRQILGQKVEFLVSFYNNEISEKSEIFDDQFSVERPDGSNFTLKIRSTKLEDSAMYFCAREVGAGTEQFFGPGTRLTVL.

This clonotype was seen at least ten times. This chain uses TRBV4-2 with TRBJ1-4, with 9 bases identical to TRBD1. Germline-derived CDR1 and CDR2 are LGHNA and YNFKEQ. This CDR3 comprises 16 residues. The V and J ends lost 1 base and 4 bases, in that order; junction bases with no gene match: 4. Here the CDR3 DNA reads TGTGCCAGCAGCCAAGCGGAGGGACAGGGTAATGAAAAACTGTTTTTT. This encodes CASSQAEGQGNEKLFF.

This clonotype appeared many times. The chain employs TRBV7-8 and TRBJ2-3; 10 nucleotides agree with TRBD1. The ends lost 4 bases at V and 3 bases at J; junction bases unmatched: 10. The CDR3 length is 17 residues. CDR1 SGHVS and CDR2 FQNEAQ come from the germline V gene. CDR3: CASSSLPRDRGTDTQYF. In DNA form, the CDR3 reads TGTGCCAGCAGCTCCCTACCGCGGGACAGGGGAACAGATACGCAGTATTTT. Looking up the rest from reference TRBV7-8 and TRBJ2-3 gives the full variable domain: GAGVSQSPRYKVAKRGQDVALRCDPISGHVSLFWYQQALGQGPEFLTYFQNEAQLDKSGLPSDRFFAERPEGSVSTLKIQRTQQEDSAVYLCASSSLPRDRGTDTQYFGPGTRLTVL.

This clonotype showed up many times. The chain recombines TRBV7-3 with TRBJ2-2; a possible D gene is TRBD2 (6 bases). V dropped 6 bases and J dropped 6 bases, with 8 bases sitting between them. CDR3 length: 12 residues. Per the germline V gene, CDR1 is SGHTA and CDR2 is FQGTGA. The CDR3 DNA is TGTGCCAGCAGAGGGGAGGCCGGGGAGCTGTTTTTT. The encoded protein is CASRGEAGELFF.

This clonotype was counted ten times or more. The CDR3: CASSEGQLAGELFF. The CDR3 DNA reads as TGCGCCAGCAGTGAGGGACAGTTAGCCGGGGAGCTGTTTTTT. The chain combines TRBV10-1 with TRBJ2-2, with D perhaps matching TRBD1 (6 bases). V was cut by 2 bases and J by 6 bases, with 10 bases left in between. CDR3 length: 14 residues. Germline CDR1 and CDR2: WNHNN and SYGVQD (reference sequence).

V and J are TRBV2 and TRBJ2-7; 10 nucleotides match TRBD2. Germline assignment: CDR1 SNHLY and CDR2 FYNNEI. The CDR3 consists of 17 residues. The V gene end was trimmed by 6 bases and the J gene end by 6 bases; junction bases not matched to a gene: 17. CDR3 loop: CASRPTSGYGIQGEQYF. Written as DNA, the CDR3 is TGTGCCAGCAGACCGACTAGCGGGTATGGAATACAGGGCGAGCAGTACTTC.

This clonotype was detected many times. The chain recombines TRBV5-1 with TRBJ2-1, with TRBD2 matching 14 bases. The CDR3 is 16 residues long. V was clipped by 0 bases and J by 8 bases; unmatched bases: 4. The V gene's germline CDR1 is SGHRS and CDR2 YFSETQ. The CDR3 loop reads CASSLVPGLAGDEQFF. The CDR3 nucleotides read TGCGCCAGCAGCTTGGTTCCGGGACTAGCGGGAGATGAGCAGTTCTTC.

This clonotype occurred many times. DNA of the CDR3: TGTGCCAGCAGTCCTCAGTTAGGGGAGACCCAGTACTTC. It specifies CASSPQLGETQYF. The chain recombines TRBV12-3 or TRBV12-4 with TRBJ2-5; D call uncertain. The length of the CDR3 is 13 residues. Trimming left V 5 bases short and J 5 bases short, with 12 bases between.

The chain links TRBV6-4 to TRBJ1-6; a possible D gene is TRBD1 (6 bases). The CDR3 has 16 amino acids. The germline V gene has CDR1 MRHNA and CDR2 SNTAGT. The germline V and J ends were trimmed by 3 bases and 8 bases, with 17 bases remaining between them. The CDR3 here is CASSEPGALRDSPLHF. CDR3 nucleotides: TGTGCCAGCAGTGAGCCGGGGGCCTTACGCGATTCACCCCTCCACTTT.

This clonotype appeared a few times. This sequence joins TRBV2 and TRBJ2-7; TRBD1 aligns across 11 bases. The CDR3 runs 15 residues. Germline loops: CDR1 SNHLY, CDR2 FYNNEI. The V and J ends lost 8 bases and 5 bases, in that order; junction bases with no gene match: 11. The CDR3 coding sequence is TGTGCCAGCTCACTCGGGACAGGGGGTCGGGACGAGCAGTACTTC. Translation: CASSLGTGGRDEQYF.

This clonotype appeared a single time. This chain uses TRBV7-9 with TRBJ1-4; maybe TRBD1 (6 bases). The V and J ends lost 5 bases and 6 bases respectively, with 13 bases between them. Per the germline V gene, CDR1 is SEHNR and CDR2 is FQNEAQ (reference sequence). The CDR3 is 14 amino acids. CDR3: CASSARQAYEKLFF. The DNA of the CDR3 is TGTGCCAGCAGCGCTCGACAGGCCTATGAAAAACTGTTTTTT.

This clonotype was seen at least ten times. The chain has TRBV20-1 and TRBJ1-5; D remains unclear. The germline V and J ends were trimmed by 2 bases and 1 base, with 12 bases remaining between them. CDR1 is DFQATT, CDR2 SNEGSKA, per germline (reference sequence). CDR3 length: 15 residues. The CDR3 sequence: CSARRSEESNQPQHF. The CDR3, as DNA: TGCAGTGCTAGACGGTCGGAGGAAAGCAATCAGCCCCAGCATTTT.

Concerning this clonotype itself: This is likely a read error, given that the CDR3 carries no conserved phenylalanine or tryptophan at its end. V gene TRBV12-3 or TRBV12-4 combines with J gene TRBJ1-3, with TRBD1 identical over 8 bases. Trimming at V came to 6 bases and at J to 3 bases, leaving 10 bases not matched to a gene. The CDR3 extends over 16 amino acids. CDR3 nucleotides: TGTGCCAGCAGCCCGAGGACAGGGCTTCTTGGAAACACCATATATTTG. It is translated as CASSPRTGLLGNTIYL.

The rearrangement links TRBV10-3 to TRBJ1-1, with D perhaps matching TRBD1 (5 bases). Trimming stripped 4 bases from V and 2 bases from J, with 17 bases between. This CDR3 has 16 residues. Germline CDR1 ENHRY, CDR2 SYGVKD. In DNA form, the CDR3 reads TGTGCCATCAGTGGAGGGCCCGTCGGGGGAAACACTGAAGCTTTCTTT. Its protein is CAISGGPVGGNTEAFF.

This clonotype was detected a few times. The chain uses TRBV6-5 and TRBJ1-3, with D unresolved. Looked up from germline, CDR1 is MNHEY and CDR2 is SVGAGI. The CDR3 runs to 16 residues. V gave up 2 bases and J gave up 2 bases, with 13 bases separating them. The CDR3 protein is CASSYDLGSTGNTIYF. The DNA for the CDR3 is TGTGCCAGCAGTTACGATTTGGGGTCGACTGGAAACACCATATATTTT.

The genes are TRBV15 and TRBJ2-5; D is perhaps TRBD1 (6 bases). Germline V gene sequence: CDR1 LNHNV, CDR2 YYDKDF (reference sequence). Trimming stripped 0 bases from V and 2 bases from J, with 13 bases between. The CDR3 loop spans 16 amino acids. CDR3 sequence: CATSRDISGTQETQYF. The CDR3 nucleotides are TGTGCCACCAGCAGAGATATTTCCGGGACACAAGAGACCCAGTACTTC.

This chain joins TRBV28 and TRBJ2-4, with a weak D call TRBD2 (6 bases). The CDR3 runs 15 residues. The germline gives CDR1 MDHEN, CDR2 SYDVKM. Trimming shortened V by 8 bases and J by 0 bases, and 14 bases separated the two germline ends. Written as DNA, the CDR3 is TGTGCCAGCGGGCCGTCGGGAGTAGCCAAAAACATTCAGTACTTC. Its protein is CASGPSGVAKNIQYF.

This chain's CDR3 is CASSPKENTEAFF. The CDR3, as DNA: TGTGCCAGCTCACCGAAGGAGAACACTGAAGCTTTCTTT. The chain uses TRBV2 and TRBJ1-1, with no clear D. CDR1 and CDR2 from the germline V gene are SNHLY and FYNNEI. V lost 8 bases and J lost 1, with 11 bases in between. The CDR3 loop spans 13 amino acids. Supplemented by reference TRBV2 and TRBJ1-1, the full variable domain reads EPEVTQTPSHQVTQMGQEVILRCVPISNHLYFYWYRQILGQKVEFLVSFYNNEISEKSEIFDDQFSVERPDGSNFTLKIRSTKLEDSAMYFCASSPKENTEAFFGQGTRLTVV.

Remarks on this clonotype: The junction differs from germline at one of its ends, possibly a read error. The chain couples TRBV7-9 to TRBJ2-7; the D gene is possibly TRBD2 (6 bases). The CDR3 consists of 15 residues. Germline V gene data show CDR1 as SEHNR and CDR2 as FQNEAQ (reference sequence). CDR3 in amino acids: CASSPDPGLSYEQHF. The CDR3 coding sequence is TGTGCCAGCAGCCCTGACCCGGGACTCTCCTACGAGCAGCACTTC.

This clonotype was recorded many times. The chain links TRBV9 to TRBJ1-3; D not resolved. This CDR3 comprises 15 residues. Germline CDR1 and CDR2: SGDLS and YYNGEE. Trimming cost V 0 bases and J 2 bases, with 9 bases left between them. The CDR3 DNA reads TGTGCCAGCAGCGTAGATCAAGGAGCTGGAAACACCATATATTTT. As protein: CASSVDQGAGNTIYF.

As for this clonotype: A read error may produce the germline difference seen at one junction end. The chain employs TRBV15 and TRBJ2-7, with 7 bases identical to TRBD1. CDR1 and CDR2 from the germline V gene are LNHNV and YYDKDF (reference sequence). CDR3 size: 14 residues. The CDR3 spells CASTLTGVGYEQHF. The CDR3 bases are TGTGCCAGCACCCTTACAGGGGTTGGTTACGAGCAGCACTTC.

Concerning this clonotype: At one end the junction does not follow the germline gene, possibly because of a read error. The CDR3 loop is CASSLETETYEQYF. CDR3 in DNA: TGTGCCAGCAGCTTGGAGACAGAGACCTACGAGCAGTACTTC. V usage is TRBV10-1 and J usage is TRBJ2-7, with TRBD1 as a possible D gene (5 bases). Germline CDR1 is WNHNN and CDR2 is SYGVQD (reference sequence). This CDR3 has 14 residues.

This clonotype was counted at least ten times. CDR3 region: CASSLTGTQYF. The CDR3, as DNA: TGTGCCAGCAGCTTAACTGGTACGCAGTATTTT. This sequence joins TRBV7-3 and TRBJ2-3; D uncertain. The V gene lost 0 bases and the J gene lost 8 bases, with 3 bases spanning the gap. The CDR3 extends over 11 amino acids. Germline values: CDR1 SGHTA, CDR2 FQGTGA.

This clonotype was seen a few times. The chain recombines TRBV25-1 with TRBJ1-2; D remains unclear. The CDR3 has 14 amino acids. Germline V gives CDR1 MGHDK, CDR2 SYGVNS. CDR3 nucleotide sequence: TGTGCTAGAGTGAGGAAGGGAGGCGACTATGGCTACACCTTC. Encoded protein: CARVRKGGDYGYTF.

This clonotype was found many times. The rearrangement links TRBV2 to TRBJ2-1, with 9 bases aligning to TRBD2. The CDR3 covers 12 residues. V dropped 5 bases and J dropped 10; count of bases not matched to a gene: 3. The germline V gene has CDR1 SNHLY and CDR2 FYNNEI. The CDR3 loop is CASSLAGDEQFF. The CDR3, as DNA: TGTGCCAGCAGTTTAGCGGGAGACGAGCAGTTCTTC.

The chain is built from TRBV5-1 and TRBJ2-7; D might be TRBD2 (6 bases). V gave up 0 bases and J gave up 2 bases, with 9 bases separating them. Germline lookup yields CDR1 SGHRS and CDR2 YFSETQ. The CDR3 runs to 14 residues. CDR3 protein: CASSLEAGTYEQYF. The CDR3 DNA reads TGCGCCAGCAGCTTGGAGGCGGGGACCTACGAGCAGTACTTC.

Worth noting for this clonotype: A much larger clone sits a single nucleotide away, making a read error possible. This chain uses TRBV12-3 or TRBV12-4 with TRBJ2-7; D unresolved. Trimming cost V 3 bases and J 4 bases, with 10 bases left between them. CDR3 length: 13 residues. In nucleotides, the CDR3 is TGTGCCAGCAGTTTTGGCGGAGTATACGAGCAGTACTTC. As protein: CASSFGGVYEQYF.